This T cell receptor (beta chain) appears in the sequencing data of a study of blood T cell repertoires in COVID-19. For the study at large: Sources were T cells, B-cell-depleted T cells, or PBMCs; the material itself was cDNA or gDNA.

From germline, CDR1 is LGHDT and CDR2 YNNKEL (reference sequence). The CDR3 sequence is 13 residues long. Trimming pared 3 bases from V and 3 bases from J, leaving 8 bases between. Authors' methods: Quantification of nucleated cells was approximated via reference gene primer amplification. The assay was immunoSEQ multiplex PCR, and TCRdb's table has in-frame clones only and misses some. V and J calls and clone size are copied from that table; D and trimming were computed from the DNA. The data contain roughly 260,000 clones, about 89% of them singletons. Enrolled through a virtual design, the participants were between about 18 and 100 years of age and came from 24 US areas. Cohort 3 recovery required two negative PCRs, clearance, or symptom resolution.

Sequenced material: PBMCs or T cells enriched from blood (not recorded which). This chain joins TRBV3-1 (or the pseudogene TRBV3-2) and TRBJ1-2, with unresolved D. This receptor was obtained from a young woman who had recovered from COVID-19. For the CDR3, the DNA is TGTGCCAGCAGCCAGACGGACTACTATGGCTACACCTTC. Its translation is CASSQTDYYGYTF.